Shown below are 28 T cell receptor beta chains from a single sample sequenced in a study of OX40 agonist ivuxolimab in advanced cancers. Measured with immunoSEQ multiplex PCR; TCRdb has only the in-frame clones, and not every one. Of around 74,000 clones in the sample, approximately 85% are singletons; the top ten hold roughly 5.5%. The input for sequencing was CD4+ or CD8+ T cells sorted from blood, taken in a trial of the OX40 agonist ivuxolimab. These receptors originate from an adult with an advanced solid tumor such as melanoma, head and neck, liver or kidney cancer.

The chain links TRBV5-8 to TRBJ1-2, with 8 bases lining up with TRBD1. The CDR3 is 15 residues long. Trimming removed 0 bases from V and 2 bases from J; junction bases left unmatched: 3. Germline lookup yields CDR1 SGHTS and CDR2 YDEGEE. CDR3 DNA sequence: TGTGCCAGCAGCTTGGGACAGGGGAACAACTATGGCTACACCTTC. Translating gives CASSLGQGNNYGYTF.

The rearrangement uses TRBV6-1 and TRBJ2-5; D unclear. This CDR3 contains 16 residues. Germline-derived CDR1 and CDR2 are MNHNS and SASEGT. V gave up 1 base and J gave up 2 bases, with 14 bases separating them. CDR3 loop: CASSEGRGPSQETQYF. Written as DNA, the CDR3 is TGTGCCAGCAGTGAAGGGAGAGGCCCTTCACAAGAGACCCAGTACTTC.

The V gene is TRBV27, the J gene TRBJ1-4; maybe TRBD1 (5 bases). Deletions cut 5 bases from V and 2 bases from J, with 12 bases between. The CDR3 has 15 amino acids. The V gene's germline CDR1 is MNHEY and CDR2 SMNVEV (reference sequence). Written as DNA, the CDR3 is TGTGCCAGCAGTGTAGGGACGGTCACTAATGAAAAACTGTTTTTT. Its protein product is CASSVGTVTNEKLFF.

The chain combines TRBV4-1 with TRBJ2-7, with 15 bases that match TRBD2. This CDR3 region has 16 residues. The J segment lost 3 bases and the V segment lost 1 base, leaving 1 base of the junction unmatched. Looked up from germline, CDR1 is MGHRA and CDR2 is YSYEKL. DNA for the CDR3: TGCGCCAGCAGCCAAGGGGGACTAGCGGGAGGCTACGAGCAGTACTTC. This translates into CASSQGGLAGGYEQYF.

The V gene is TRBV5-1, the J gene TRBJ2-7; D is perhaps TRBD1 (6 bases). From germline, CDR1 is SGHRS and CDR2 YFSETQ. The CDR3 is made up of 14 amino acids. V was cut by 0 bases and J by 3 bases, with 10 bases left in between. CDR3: CASSLVQGNYEQYF. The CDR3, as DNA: TGCGCCAGCAGCTTGGTCCAGGGGAACTACGAGCAGTACTTC.

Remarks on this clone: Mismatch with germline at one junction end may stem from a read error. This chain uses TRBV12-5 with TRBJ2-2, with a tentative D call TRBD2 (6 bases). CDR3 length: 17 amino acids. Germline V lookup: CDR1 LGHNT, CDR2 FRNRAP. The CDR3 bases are TGTGCTAGTGGTTTGGTGGCGACTAGTAGGAACACCGGGGGGCTGTTTTTT. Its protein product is CASGLVATSRNTGGLFF.

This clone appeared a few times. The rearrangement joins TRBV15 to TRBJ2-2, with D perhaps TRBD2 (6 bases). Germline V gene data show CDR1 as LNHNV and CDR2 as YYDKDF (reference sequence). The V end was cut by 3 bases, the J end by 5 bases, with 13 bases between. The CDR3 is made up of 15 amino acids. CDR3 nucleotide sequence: TGTGCCACCAGCAGGGAATCGGGGGTAACCGGGGAGCTGTTTTTT. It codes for CATSRESGVTGELFF.

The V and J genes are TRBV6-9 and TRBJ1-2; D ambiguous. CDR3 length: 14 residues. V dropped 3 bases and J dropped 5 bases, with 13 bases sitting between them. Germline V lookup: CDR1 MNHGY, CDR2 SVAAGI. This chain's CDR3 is CASSYSTGMYGYTF. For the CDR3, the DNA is TGTGCCAGCAGTTACAGTACCGGAATGTATGGCTACACCTTC.

The CDR3 here is CASSFRQGYGYTF. CDR3 in DNA: TGTGCCAGCAGCTTTCGGCAAGGCTATGGCTACACCTTC. The rearrangement joins TRBV7-8 to TRBJ1-2; D gene unclear. Germline V lookup: CDR1 SGHVS, CDR2 FQNEAQ. The CDR3 extends over 13 amino acids. Trimming removed 3 bases at V and 4 bases at J, with 9 bases between.

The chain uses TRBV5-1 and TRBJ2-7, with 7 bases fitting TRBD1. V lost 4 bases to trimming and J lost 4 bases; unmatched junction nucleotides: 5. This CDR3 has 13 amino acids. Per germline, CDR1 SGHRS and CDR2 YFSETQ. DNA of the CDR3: TGCGCCAGCAGCCCGGGGACAGTTTACGAGCAGTACTTC. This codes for CASSPGTVYEQYF.

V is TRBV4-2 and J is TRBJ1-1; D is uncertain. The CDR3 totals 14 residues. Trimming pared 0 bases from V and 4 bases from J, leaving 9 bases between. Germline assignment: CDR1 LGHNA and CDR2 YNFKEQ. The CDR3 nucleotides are TGTGCCAGCAGCCAAGATGTCCAGAGCACTGAAGCTTTCTTT. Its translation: CASSQDVQSTEAFF.

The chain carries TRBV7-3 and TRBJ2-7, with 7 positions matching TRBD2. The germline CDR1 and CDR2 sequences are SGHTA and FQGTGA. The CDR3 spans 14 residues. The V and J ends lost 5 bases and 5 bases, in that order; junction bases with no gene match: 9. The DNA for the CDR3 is TGTGCCAGCAGCCACCGCACTAGCGCCCACGAGCAGTACTTC. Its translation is CASSHRTSAHEQYF.

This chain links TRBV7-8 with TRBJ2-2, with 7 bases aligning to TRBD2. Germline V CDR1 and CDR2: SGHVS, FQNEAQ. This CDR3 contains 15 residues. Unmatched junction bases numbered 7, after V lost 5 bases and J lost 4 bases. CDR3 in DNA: TGTGCCAGCAGCGAAGGACTAGGCGGCACCGGGGAGCTGTTTTTT. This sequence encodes CASSEGLGGTGELFF.

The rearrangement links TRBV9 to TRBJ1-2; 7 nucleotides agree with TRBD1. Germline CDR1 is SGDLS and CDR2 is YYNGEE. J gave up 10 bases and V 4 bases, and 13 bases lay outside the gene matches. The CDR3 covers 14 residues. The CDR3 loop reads CASSPSGTEVYYTF. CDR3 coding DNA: TGTGCCAGCAGCCCCTCGGGGACAGAGGTTTACTACACCTTC.

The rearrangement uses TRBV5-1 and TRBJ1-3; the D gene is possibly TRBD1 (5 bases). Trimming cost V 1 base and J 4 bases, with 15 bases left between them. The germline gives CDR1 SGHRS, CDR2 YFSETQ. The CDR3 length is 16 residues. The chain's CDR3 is CASSLSPEGRGNTIYF. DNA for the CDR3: TGCGCCAGCAGCTTGAGTCCGGAGGGGAGGGGAAACACCATATATTTT.

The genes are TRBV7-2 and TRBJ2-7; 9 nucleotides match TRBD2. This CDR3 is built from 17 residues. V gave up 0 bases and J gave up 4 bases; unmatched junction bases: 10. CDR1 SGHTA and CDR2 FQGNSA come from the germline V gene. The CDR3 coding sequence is TGTGCCAGCAGCTTAGCCTCGGGCGGGGGGGCCAGGTACGAGCAGTACTTC. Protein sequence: CASSLASGGGARYEQYF. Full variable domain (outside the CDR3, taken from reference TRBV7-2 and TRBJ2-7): GAGVSQSPSNKVTEKGKDVELRCDPISGHTALYWYRQSLGQGLEFLIYFQGNSAPDKSGLPSDRFSAERTGGSVSTLTIQRTQQEDSAVYLCASSLASGGGARYEQYFGPGTRLTVT.

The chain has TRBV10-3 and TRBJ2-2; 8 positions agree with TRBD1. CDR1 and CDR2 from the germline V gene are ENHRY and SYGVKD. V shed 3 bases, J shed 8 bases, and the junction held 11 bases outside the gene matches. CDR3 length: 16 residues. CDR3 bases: TGTGCCATCAGTGAACCCCTATCGACAGGGGCAGGGGAGCTGTTTTTT. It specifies CAISEPLSTGAGELFF.

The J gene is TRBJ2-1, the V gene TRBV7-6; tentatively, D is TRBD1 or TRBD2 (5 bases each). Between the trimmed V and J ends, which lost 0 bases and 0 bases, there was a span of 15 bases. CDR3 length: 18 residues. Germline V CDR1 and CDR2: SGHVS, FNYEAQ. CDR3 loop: CASSLATASFTSYNEQFF. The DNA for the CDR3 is TGTGCCAGCAGCTTAGCGACAGCTAGCTTTACCTCCTACAATGAGCAGTTCTTC.

This CDR3 reads CSAAGTYEQYF. DNA of the CDR3: TGCAGTGCGGCCGGGACCTACGAGCAGTACTTC. The rearrangement links TRBV20-1 to TRBJ2-7, with a tentative D call TRBD2 (5 bases). CDR1 and CDR2 (germline): DFQATT, SNEGSKA (reference sequence). V lost 6 bases and J 2 bases, leaving 8 bases between the germline ends. The length of the CDR3 is 11 residues.

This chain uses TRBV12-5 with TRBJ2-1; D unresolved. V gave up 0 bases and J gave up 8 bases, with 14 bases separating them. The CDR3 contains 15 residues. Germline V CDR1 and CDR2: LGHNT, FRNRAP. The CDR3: CASGLVRPGGDEQFF. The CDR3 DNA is TGTGCTAGTGGTTTGGTACGCCCCGGTGGGGATGAGCAGTTCTTC.

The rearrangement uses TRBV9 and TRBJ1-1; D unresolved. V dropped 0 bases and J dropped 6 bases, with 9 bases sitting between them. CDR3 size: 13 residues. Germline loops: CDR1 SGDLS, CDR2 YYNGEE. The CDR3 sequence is CASSVGRQSEAFF. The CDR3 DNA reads TGTGCCAGCAGCGTAGGGAGGCAATCTGAAGCTTTCTTT.

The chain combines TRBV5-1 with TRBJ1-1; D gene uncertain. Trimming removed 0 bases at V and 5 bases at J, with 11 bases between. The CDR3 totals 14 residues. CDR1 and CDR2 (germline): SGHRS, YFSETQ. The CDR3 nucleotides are TGCGCCAGCAGCTTGGCGGGTAGTAGGACTGAAGCTTTCTTT. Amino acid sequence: CASSLAGSRTEAFF. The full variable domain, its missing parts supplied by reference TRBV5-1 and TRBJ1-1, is KAGVTQTPRYLIKTRGQQVTLSCSPISGHRSVSWYQQTPGQGLQFLFEYFSETQRNKGNFPGRFSGRQFSNSRSEMNVSTLELGDSALYLCASSLAGSRTEAFFGQGTRLTVV.

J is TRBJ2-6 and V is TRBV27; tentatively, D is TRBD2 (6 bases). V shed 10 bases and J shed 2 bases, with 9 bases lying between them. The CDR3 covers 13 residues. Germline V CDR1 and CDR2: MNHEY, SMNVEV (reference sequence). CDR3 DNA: TGTGCCACCCGCGGGGCTGGGGCCAACGTCCTGACTTTC. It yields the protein CATRGAGANVLTF.

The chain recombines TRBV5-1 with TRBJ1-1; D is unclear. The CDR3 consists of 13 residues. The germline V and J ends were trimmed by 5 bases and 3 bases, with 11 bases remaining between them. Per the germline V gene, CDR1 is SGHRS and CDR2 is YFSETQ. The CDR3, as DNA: TGCGCCAGCAGTCTATCACCGGACACTGAAGCTTTCTTT. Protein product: CASSLSPDTEAFF.

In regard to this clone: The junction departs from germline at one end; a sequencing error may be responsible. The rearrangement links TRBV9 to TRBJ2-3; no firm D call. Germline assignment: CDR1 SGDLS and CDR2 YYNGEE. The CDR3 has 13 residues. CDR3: CASSADVTDTRYF. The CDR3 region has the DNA TGTGCCAGCAGCGCGGACGTCACAGATACGCGGTATTTT. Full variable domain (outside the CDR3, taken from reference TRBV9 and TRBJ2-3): DSGVTQTPKHLITATGQRVTLRCSPRSGDLSVYWYQQSLDQGLQFLIQYYNGEERAKGNILERFSAQQFPDLHSELNLSSLELGDSALYFCASSADVTDTRYFGPGTRLTVL.

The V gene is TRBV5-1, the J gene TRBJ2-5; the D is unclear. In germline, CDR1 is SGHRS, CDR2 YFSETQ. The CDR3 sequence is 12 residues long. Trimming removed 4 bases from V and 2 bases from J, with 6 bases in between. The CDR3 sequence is CASSVRQETQYF. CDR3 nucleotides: TGCGCCAGCAGCGTGAGACAAGAGACCCAGTACTTC.

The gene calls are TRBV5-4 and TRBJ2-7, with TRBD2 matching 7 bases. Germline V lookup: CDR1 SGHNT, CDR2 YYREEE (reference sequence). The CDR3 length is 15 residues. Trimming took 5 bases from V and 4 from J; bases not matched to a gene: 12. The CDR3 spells CASSHGGDYLYEQYF. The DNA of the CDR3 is TGTGCCAGCAGTCACGGTGGGGACTACCTATACGAGCAGTACTTC.

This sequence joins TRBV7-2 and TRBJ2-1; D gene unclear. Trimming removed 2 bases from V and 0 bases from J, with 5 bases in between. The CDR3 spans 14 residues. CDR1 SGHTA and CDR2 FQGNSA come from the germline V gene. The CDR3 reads CASSLKSSYNEQFF. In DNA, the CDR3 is TGTGCCAGCAGCTTAAAGAGCTCCTACAATGAGCAGTTCTTC.